This TCR beta chain was observed in a study of identical twins. Whole-study results and caveats: Weaker excess sharing between twins was seen in beta out-of-frame sequences.

This clonotype was seen ten or more times. The antigen remains unidentified. The cDNA had a unique molecular identifier and a template-switch universal primer site. TCRdb fed the 5' RACE reads into MiXCR, producing one record per CDR3 protein. Among a few hundred thousand distinct CDR3 sequences listed, 6.5% were seen once. V gave up 4 bases and J gave up 5 bases; unmatched junction bases: 1. The germline CDR1 and CDR2 sequences are SEHNR and FQNEAQ (reference sequence). This CDR3 is built from 12 residues. This sample was also put to use in a study of T cells expressing NK-cell markers. That work adds: The eight sequenced donors comprised seven who were HCMV-seropositive and one who was seronegative. Among several donors, these clonotypes also ranked first in the CD3+CD56-NKG2C+ fraction.

The sequence derives from a woman between 18 and 30 years old in good health. V is TRBV7-9 and J is TRBJ1-2; TRBD1 matches at 7 bases. Sequenced input: CD8+ T cells sorted from blood. This CDR3 is CASSSGQYGYTF. CDR3 DNA sequence: TGTGCCAGCAGCTCGGGACAGTATGGCTACACCTTC.